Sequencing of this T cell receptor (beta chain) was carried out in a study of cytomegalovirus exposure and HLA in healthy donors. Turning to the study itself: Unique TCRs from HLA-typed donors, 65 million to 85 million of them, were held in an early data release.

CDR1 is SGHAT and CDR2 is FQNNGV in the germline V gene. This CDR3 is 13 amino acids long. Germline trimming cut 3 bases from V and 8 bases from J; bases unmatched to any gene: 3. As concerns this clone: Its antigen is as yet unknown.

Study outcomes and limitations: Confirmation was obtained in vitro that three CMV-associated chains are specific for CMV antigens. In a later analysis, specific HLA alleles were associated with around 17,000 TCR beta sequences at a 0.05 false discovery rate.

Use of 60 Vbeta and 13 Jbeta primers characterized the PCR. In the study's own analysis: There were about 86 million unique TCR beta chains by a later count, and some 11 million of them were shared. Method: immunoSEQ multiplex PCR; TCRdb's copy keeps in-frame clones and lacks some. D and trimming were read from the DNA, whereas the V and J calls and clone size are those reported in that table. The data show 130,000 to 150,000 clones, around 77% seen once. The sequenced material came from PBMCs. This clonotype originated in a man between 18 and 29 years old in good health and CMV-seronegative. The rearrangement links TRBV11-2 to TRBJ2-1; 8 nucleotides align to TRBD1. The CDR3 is CASSLDRVDEQFF. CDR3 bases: TGTGCCAGCAGCTTGGACAGGGTTGATGAGCAGTTCTTC.